One and the same sample provided the 29 T cell receptor beta chains below, sequenced in a study of cytomegalovirus exposure and HLA in healthy donors (dated by TCRdb to the late 2010s). The library was produced with the immunoSEQ multiplex PCR assay. A mixture of 60 forward primers for TCR Vbeta segments and 13 reverse primers for TCR Jbeta segments was used in the multiplex PCR. The table comes from immuneACCESS by way of TCRdb, which keeps in-frame sequences with V and J called. Part of the clones is missing from these tables; in studies checked, under half for an unresolved V gene and the rest for unknown reasons. The sample data list around 110,000 clones, and around 80% of these were observed just once. Together, the top ten hold roughly 20% of the sample. The sample was PBMCs. Every receptor here comes from a man aged 25-45 years in good health and CMV-seropositive.

This chain links TRBV6-1 with TRBJ1-5; D unresolved. This CDR3 contains 16 residues. From germline, CDR1 is MNHNS and CDR2 SASEGT. V gave up 4 bases and J gave up 6 bases, with 19 bases separating them. CDR3 region: CASSAGFGESSQPQHF. In DNA form, the CDR3 reads TGTGCCAGCAGTGCGGGTTTCGGGGAATCAAGTCAGCCCCAGCATTTT.

This clone has a single count. The rearrangement links TRBV18 to TRBJ2-5; no clear D gene. This CDR3 spans 11 amino acids. Trimming removed 5 bases at V and 3 bases at J, with 4 bases between. Germline assignment: CDR1 KGHSH and CDR2 LQKENI. CDR3 region: CASSTEETQYF. Written as DNA, the CDR3 is TGTGCCAGCTCAACGGAAGAGACCCAGTACTTC.

The chain has TRBV4-1 and TRBJ1-2; perhaps TRBD1 as D (5 bases). V was trimmed by 1 base and J by 7 bases, leaving 13 bases between them. The CDR3 consists of 14 residues. Germline assignment: CDR1 MGHRA and CDR2 YSYEKL. The DNA for the CDR3 is TGCGCCAGCAGCCAAGTCCCAGGGAGGGGTGGCTACACCTTC. Its translation: CASSQVPGRGGYTF.

In the case of this clone: The identical CDR3 is also encoded by other nucleotide sequences in the sample. J is TRBJ2-3 and V is TRBV11-3; no clear D gene. The CDR3 loop spans 14 amino acids. V was trimmed by 5 bases and J by 5 bases, leaving 14 bases between them. Per the germline V gene, CDR1 is SGHNT and CDR2 is YENEEA. CDR3 in amino acids: CASSDRLARDTQYF. The CDR3 DNA follows: TGTGCCAGCAGCGATAGACTGGCGAGAGATACGCAGTATTTT.

This rearrangement joins TRBV2 to TRBJ1-4; perhaps TRBD1 as D (6 bases). Germline-derived CDR1 and CDR2 are SNHLY and FYNNEI. The germline V and J ends were trimmed by 6 bases and 4 bases, with 15 bases remaining between them. This CDR3 has 15 amino acids. The CDR3 protein is CASRAGGQINEKLFF. CDR3 nucleotide sequence: TGTGCCAGCAGGGCGGGGGGGCAAATTAATGAAAAACTGTTTTTT.

V gene TRBV7-9 combines with J gene TRBJ2-2, with TRBD1 matching over 10 bases. The trim removed 5 bases at V and 3 bases at J, leaving 3 bases unmatched. The CDR3 has 15 residues. Germline loops: CDR1 SEHNR, CDR2 FQNEAQ (reference sequence). The CDR3 nucleotides read TGTGCCAGCAGCGGACAGGGGGTCCACACCGGGGAGCTGTTTTTT. It yields the protein CASSGQGVHTGELFF.

The J gene is TRBJ1-2, the V gene TRBV29-1, with 8 bases matching TRBD1. Per the germline V gene, CDR1 is SQVTM and CDR2 is ANQGSEA. The CDR3 has 13 residues. Unmatched junction bases numbered 7, after V lost 8 bases and J lost 2 bases. The CDR3 nucleotides read TGCAGCTGCCAGGACAGGGTGAACTATGGCTACACCTTC. As protein: CSCQDRVNYGYTF. The full variable domain, in which reference TRBV29-1 and TRBJ1-2 provide the parts outside the CDR3, is SAVISQKPSRDICQRGTSLTIQCQVDSQVTMMFWYRQQPGQSLTLIATANQGSEATYESGFVIDKFPISRPNLTFSTLTVSNMSPEDSSIYLCSCQDRVNYGYTFGSGTRLTVV.

The chain has TRBV7-7 and TRBJ2-5, with D possibly TRBD1 on 6 matching bases. In germline, CDR1 is SSHAT, CDR2 FNYEAQ (reference sequence). Trimming took off 1 base at V and 5 bases at J, with 8 bases between the two ends. This CDR3 is built from 13 residues. The CDR3 region has the DNA TGTGCCAGCAGCTTAGACAGGGATGAGACCCAGTACTTC. It is translated as CASSLDRDETQYF.

The chain employs TRBV9 and TRBJ1-1; D is perhaps TRBD1 (5 bases). Trimming took 3 bases from V and 0 from J, leaving 12 bases between them. The V gene's germline CDR1 is SGDLS and CDR2 YYNGEE. This CDR3 is 15 amino acids long. The CDR3 sequence: CASSAAGHMNTEAFF. CDR3 bases: TGTGCCAGCAGCGCAGCAGGACATATGAACACTGAAGCTTTCTTT.

V is TRBV27 and J is TRBJ2-1; 8 positions match TRBD2. The trim removed 4 bases at V and 6 bases at J, leaving 20 bases unmatched. The CDR3 runs 19 residues. CDR1 MNHEY and CDR2 SMNVEV come from the germline V gene (reference sequence). The CDR3 DNA reads as TGTGCCAGCAGTTCTCCCCGCGTAGCGGGGACGGTCTATAGCAATGAGCAGTTCTTC. Translation: CASSSPRVAGTVYSNEQFF.

The chain recombines TRBV28 with TRBJ2-5; the D gene is possibly TRBD2 (7 bases). Germline CDR1 reads MDHEN; CDR2 reads SYDVKM. The ends were cut back, 5 bases at V and 3 bases at J, with 19 bases in the middle. The CDR3 covers 16 residues. The CDR3 loop is CASSMRLAGAKETQYF. CDR3 nucleotide sequence: TGTGCCAGCAGTATGAGGTTGGCGGGGGCGAAAGAGACCCAGTACTTC.

This chain uses TRBV10-3 with TRBJ2-1; TRBD2 matches at 10 bases. Germline V gene data show CDR1 as ENHRY and CDR2 as SYGVKD. The CDR3 loop spans 15 amino acids. V shed 2 bases and J 9 bases; nucleotides not matched to a gene: 7. In DNA, the CDR3 is TGTGCCATCAGTGAGACTAGCGGGGCCCATCTTGAGCAGTTCTTC. This encodes CAISETSGAHLEQFF.

The chain links TRBV5-1 to TRBJ2-3; 7 bases line up with TRBD2. The CDR3 is 16 amino acids. V trimming: 4 bases; J trimming: 0 bases; junction bases outside the gene matches: 8. Germline CDR1 and CDR2: SGHRS and YFSETQ. The CDR3 here is CASSRTLAESTDTQYF. CDR3 nucleotide sequence: TGCGCCAGCAGCAGGACGCTAGCGGAGAGCACAGATACGCAGTATTTT.

The genes are TRBV5-1 and TRBJ2-1; D might be TRBD2 (6 bases). Per the germline V gene, CDR1 is SGHRS and CDR2 is YFSETQ. This CDR3 comprises 17 residues. The germline V and J ends were trimmed by 2 bases and 7 bases, with 22 bases remaining between them. The DNA of the CDR3 is TGCGCCAGCAGCTTTGCGGGACCGTGGAGTTTATCAAATGAGCAGTTCTTC. It translates to CASSFAGPWSLSNEQFF.

This clone was counted only a few times. The chain employs TRBV5-1 and TRBJ1-4; D perhaps matches TRBD1 (5 bases). CDR1 is SGHRS and CDR2 is YFSETQ in the germline V gene. Trimming removed 7 bases from V and 4 bases from J, with 20 bases in between. The CDR3 contains 16 residues. The CDR3 region is CASRAVGLRVNEKLFF. Here the CDR3 DNA reads TGCGCCAGCCGAGCCGTGGGACTTAGGGTTAATGAAAAACTGTTTTTT.

The V gene is TRBV28, the J gene TRBJ1-1; D remains unclear. V shed 3 bases and J shed 4 bases, with 3 bases lying between them. The CDR3 is made up of 11 amino acids. Per the germline V gene, CDR1 is MDHEN and CDR2 is SYDVKM. The CDR3 coding sequence is TGTGCCAGCAGTTTGAGCACTGAAGCTTTCTTT. Translating it yields CASSLSTEAFF.

This rearrangement joins TRBV6-1 to TRBJ1-1, with a possible D match to TRBD1 (6 bases). The CDR3 consists of 13 residues. Trimming removed 10 bases at V and 1 base at J, with 13 bases between. Germline-derived CDR1 and CDR2 are MNHNS and SASEGT. CDR3: CATRWGRNTEAFF. For the CDR3, the DNA is TGTGCCACTAGATGGGGGCGGAACACTGAAGCTTTCTTT.

The CDR3 region has the DNA TGTGCCAGCAGCTCAATCTCACTAGCGGGGTGGACCGGGGAGCTGTTTTTT. Translated: CASSSISLAGWTGELFF. The J gene is TRBJ2-2, the V gene TRBV5-4; 10 bases are a match to TRBD2. The CDR3 is 17 amino acids. CDR1 and CDR2 from the germline V gene are SGHNT and YYREEE (reference sequence). The V segment lost 3 bases and the J segment 5 bases; nucleotides outside the gene matches: 10.

This chain uses TRBV19 with TRBJ1-4; 7 positions match TRBD1. Unmatched junction bases numbered 8, after V lost 4 bases and J lost 0 bases. CDR1 and CDR2 (germline): LNHDA, SQIVND (reference sequence). The CDR3 runs to 17 residues. The CDR3 DNA reads as TGTGCCAGTAGTACGGACAGGATAAGAGCAACTAATGAAAAACTGTTTTTT. It translates to CASSTDRIRATNEKLFF.

This clone has a handful of counts. This rearrangement joins TRBV6-5 to TRBJ1-2; TRBD1 might be the D (5 bases). The CDR3 spans 15 residues. V lost 6 bases and J lost 4, with 18 bases in between. In germline, CDR1 is MNHEY, CDR2 SVGAGI. In DNA form, the CDR3 reads TGTGCCAGCAGCCAAACAACAGGTCTGGGCTATGGCTACACCTTC. Translating gives CASSQTTGLGYGYTF.

The chain links TRBV9 to TRBJ2-6; D not certain. Deletions cut 2 bases from V and 4 bases from J, with 7 bases between. CDR1 and CDR2 (germline): SGDLS, YYNGEE. The length of the CDR3 is 14 residues. CDR3 sequence (DNA): TGTGCCAGCAGCGTTGGGCTCGGGGCCAACGTCCTGACTTTC. The encoded protein is CASSVGLGANVLTF.

The chain recombines TRBV27 with TRBJ2-3; 8 bases agree with TRBD2. V was pared by 3 bases and J by 5 bases, with 10 bases of the junction left unmatched. Looked up from germline, CDR1 is MNHEY and CDR2 is SMNVEV (reference sequence). The CDR3 is made up of 16 amino acids. Here the CDR3 reads CASSFLSGGGGDTQYF. CDR3 nucleotides: TGTGCCAGCAGTTTCTTGAGCGGGGGAGGTGGAGATACGCAGTATTTT.

The V gene is TRBV7-2, the J gene TRBJ2-1; D may be TRBD2 (6 bases). Germline CDR1 and CDR2: SGHTA and FQGNSA. The CDR3 sequence is 17 residues long. Deletions cut 6 bases from V and 6 bases from J, with 24 bases between. The CDR3, as DNA: TGTGCCAGCAGTCTTCTAGCGTACGGTATCGTTGTCAATGAGCAGTTCTTC. Residues: CASSLLAYGIVVNEQFF.

The genes are TRBV5-4 and TRBJ1-1; 8 bases match TRBD1. The germline V gene has CDR1 SGHNT and CDR2 YYREEE (reference sequence). The CDR3 is 14 residues long. Losses at the gene ends were 4 bases for V and 1 base for J; bases not matched to a gene: 3. The CDR3 DNA is TGTGCCAGCAGCCCCGGACAGGGGAACACTGAAGCTTTCTTT. This gives the protein CASSPGQGNTEAFF.

Of note for this clone: One end of the junction varies from germline; a read error may be responsible. J is TRBJ1-1 and V is TRBV27; D gene uncertain. The CDR3 runs to 14 residues. The germline gives CDR1 MNHEY, CDR2 SMNVEV (reference sequence). The CDR3 loop is CATSRERLGTEAFF. The CDR3 DNA reads TGTGCCACCAGTAGGGAGAGATTGGGAACTGAAGCTTTCTTT.

V is TRBV29-1 and J is TRBJ1-2; no definite D call. Germline V CDR1 and CDR2: SQVTM, ANQGSEA. The V and J ends lost 1 base and 4 bases respectively, with 13 bases between them. The CDR3 runs 14 residues. CDR3 amino acids: CSVEGSALVYGYTF. The CDR3 bases are TGCAGCGTTGAAGGATCGGCGCTAGTCTATGGCTACACCTTC.

This clone was observed once. The CDR3 region has the DNA TGTGCCTGGACTAAGGGCCGGGACAGGGTTGGTTTTAAGGATGGCTACACCTTC. It translates to CAWTKGRDRVGFKDGYTF. V and J are TRBV30 and TRBJ1-2; 9 positions agree with TRBD1. Germline V gene data show CDR1 as GTSNPN and CDR2 as SVGIG (reference sequence). The CDR3 has 18 residues. V trimming: 4 bases; J trimming: 6 bases; junction bases outside the gene matches: 21. The complete variable domain, with remaining parts taken from reference TRBV30 and TRBJ1-2, reads SQTIHQWPATLVQPVGSPLSLECTVEGTSNPNLYWYRQAAGRGLQLLFYSVGIGQISSEVPQNLSASRPQDRQFILSSKKLLLSDSGFYLCAWTKGRDRVGFKDGYTFGSGTRLTVV.

The chain links TRBV15 to TRBJ1-4; possible D gene TRBD1, 5 bases. Trimming pared 2 bases from V and 5 bases from J, leaving 15 bases between. Germline V gives CDR1 LNHNV, CDR2 YYDKDF (reference sequence). The CDR3 loop spans 16 amino acids. CDR3 protein: CATSRQPLGGNEKLFF. The CDR3, as DNA: TGTGCCACCAGCAGACAACCCTTGGGGGGGAATGAAAAACTGTTTTTT.

The V gene is TRBV10-2, the J gene TRBJ2-1; 14 bases align to TRBD2. The junction had 6 bases not matched to a gene; V was cut back by 2 bases and J by 3 bases. The CDR3 runs to 18 residues. The germline V gene has CDR1 WSHSY and CDR2 SAAADI. The CDR3 spells CASSEPGLAGAYYNEQFF. The CDR3 region has the DNA TGCGCCAGCAGTGAGCCGGGACTAGCGGGGGCCTACTACAATGAGCAGTTCTTC.